Described below is a single TCR beta chain sequence and its context. This specimen comes from a study of blood T cells in healthy people across ages. Then a second PCR, running about 6 to 12 cycles, was carried out with a sample-barcoded 5' primer and a J-beta primer mix. From the 5' RACE reads, TCRdb called clonotypes with MiXCR, one entry per CDR3 protein. The sample holds approximately 1.5 million distinct CDR3 sequences; about 31% are singletons and the top ten take over 9%. This CDR3 region has 14 residues. Germline V gene lookup returns CDR1 MNHEY and CDR2 SVGAGI. Deletions cut 8 bases from V and 1 base from J, with 13 bases between.

This rearrangement joins TRBV6-5 to TRBJ2-3; maybe TRBD1 (6 bases). This clonotype originated in a woman between 25 and 40 years old in good health. Sequenced input: blood. The CDR3 DNA sequence: TGTGCCAGCGGGTCCGAGGGGGGCACAGATACGCAGTATTTT. Protein sequence: CASGSEGGTDTQYF.